This is a list of T cell receptor beta chains from one sample in a study of cytomegalovirus exposure and HLA in healthy donors. Here immunoSEQ multiplex PCR was the method, and the copy in TCRdb shows in-frame clones only, minus some. The repertoire holds roughly 100,000 clones, around 82% seen once, with over 9% in the top ten. Sequenced: PBMCs. All receptors come from a young woman in good health and CMV-seropositive. Both conserved end residues are part of each CDR3. D genes are given only for firm matches. Clone size is not always given. Where it is, it says once, few, many or a class for expanded clones.

CASGRGDGEQFF	TGCGCCTCGGGGCGGGGGGACGGTGAGCAGTTCTTC	TRBV5-1	TRBJ2-1	.	TRBD2
CASSGRGTEAFF	TGTGCCAGCAGCGGACGGGGCACTGAAGCTTTCTTT	TRBV5-4	TRBJ1-1	.	.
CASSSNLAGSYEQYF	TGTGCCAGCAGCTCGAATCTAGCGGGTTCCTACGAGCAGTACTTC	TRBV5-4	TRBJ2-7	once	TRBD2
CASGGLGRLREPQHF	TGTGCTAGTGGGGGGTTGGGCAGGCTCAGGGAGCCCCAGCATTTT	TRBV12-5	TRBJ1-5	.	.
CASSPGQGDQPQHF	TGTGCCAGCTCACCGGGACAGGGGGATCAGCCCCAGCATTTT	TRBV18	TRBJ1-5	once	TRBD1
CASSAGRRSEQYF	TGTGCCAGCAGTGCGGGCCGTCGTAGCGAGCAGTACTTC	TRBV14	TRBJ2-7	.	.
CASSLRRDRGRLTEAFF	TGTGCCAGCAGCTTAAGGAGAGACAGGGGGCGCCTCACTGAAGCTTTCTTT	TRBV7-8	TRBJ1-1	.	TRBD1
CSVGTADTLYGYTF	TGCAGCGTTGGGACAGCCGACACACTATATGGCTACACCTTC	TRBV29-1	TRBJ1-2	.	.
CAIRTGELFF	TGTGCCATCCGCACCGGGGAGCTGTTTTTT	TRBV2	TRBJ2-2	.	.
CASSHPGQNTGELFF	TGTGCCAGCAGCCATCCCGGACAGAACACCGGGGAGCTGTTTTTT	TRBV4-2	TRBJ2-2	.	.
CASRQDSSRELFF	TGTGCCAGCAGACAGGACAGTTCCCGGGAGCTGTTTTTT	TRBV7-9	TRBJ2-2	.	.
CASSLETGREKLFF	TGCGCCAGCAGCTTAGAGACAGGGAGAGAAAAACTGTTTTTT	TRBV5-1	TRBJ1-4	.	TRBD1
CASSLAGGAGNEQFF	TGTGCCAGCAGCTTGGCGGGGGGCGCTGGAAATGAGCAGTTCTTC	TRBV5-6	TRBJ2-1	.	.
CASSPWVGGEAQTQYF	TGTGCCAGCAGCCCTTGGGTGGGAGGGGAGGCGCAGACCCAGTACTTC	TRBV4-2	TRBJ2-5	.	TRBD2
CASSLRAQSRWDYYNEQFF	TGTGCCAGCAGCTTAAGGGCTCAGAGCAGGTGGGACTACTACAATGAGCAGTTCTTC	TRBV7-2	TRBJ2-1	.	TRBD2
CASSEAGTGGQTPLHF	TGTGCCAGCAGTGAAGCCGGGACAGGGGGCCAGACACCCCTCCACTTT	TRBV6-1	TRBJ1-6	.	TRBD1
CASQTGGVTDTQYF	TGTGCCAGCCAGACGGGAGGGGTTACAGATACGCAGTATTTT	TRBV28	TRBJ2-3	few	TRBD2
CASSAGPSGNTIYF	TGTGCCAGTAGTGCGGGTCCCTCTGGAAACACCATATATTTT	TRBV19	TRBJ1-3	.	.
CASSLSEGMNTEAFF	TGTGCCAGCAGTTTATCGGAGGGAATGAACACTGAAGCTTTCTTT	TRBV27	TRBJ1-1	.	.
CASSLPRGQDTQYF	TGTGCCAGCAGTTTACCCAGGGGGCAAGATACGCAGTATTTT	TRBV28	TRBJ2-3	.	TRBD1
CSVVKRGYEQYF	TGCAGCGTTGTTAAAAGAGGATACGAGCAGTACTTC	TRBV29-1	TRBJ2-7	few	.
CASSSSRDRTEQYF	TGTGCCAGCAGTTCCAGCCGGGACAGAACAGAGCAGTACTTC	TRBV5-4	TRBJ2-7	.	TRBD1
CASSSSTSGSTDTQYF	TGTGCCAGCAGCTCCTCGACTAGCGGGAGTACAGATACGCAGTATTTT	TRBV7-3	TRBJ2-3	.	TRBD2
CASSVKSLTYEQFF	TGTGCCAGCAGTGTCAAGAGTCTAACGTATGAGCAGTTCTTC	TRBV2	TRBJ2-1	.	.
CASSQVFRGGHTEAFF	TGTGCCAGCAGCCAAGTTTTCCGGGGAGGGCACACTGAAGCTTTCTTT	TRBV14	TRBJ1-1	.	.
CASSNVGLNYGYTF	TGTGCCAGCAGCAATGTGGGACTGAACTATGGCTACACCTTC	TRBV21-1	TRBJ1-2	.	.